This entry is about one T cell receptor beta chain. This specimen belongs to a study of blood T cell repertoires in COVID-19. As processed by the authors: It was from reference gene primer amplification that nucleated cell counts were estimated. Profiled with immunoSEQ multiplex PCR; TCRdb holds only in-frame clones, not every one. V, J and clone size derive from that table, while D and trimming were established from the DNA sequence. In the table there are 250,000 to 350,000 clones, around 87% of which are singletons. CDR1 SQVTM and CDR2 ANQGSEA come from the germline V gene. V dropped 2 bases and J dropped 6; count of bases not matched to a gene: 4. The CDR3 runs to 13 residues.

The gene calls are TRBV29-1 and TRBJ2-7, with 10 positions matching TRBD1. Material for sequencing was peripheral blood. The TCR comes from a woman between 45 and 65 years old who had recovered from COVID-19. The CDR3 protein is CSVEKGQGREQYF. In DNA form, the CDR3 reads TGCAGCGTTGAAAAGGGACAGGGGCGCGAGCAGTACTTC.